This T cell receptor beta chain was profiled in a study of cytomegalovirus exposure and HLA in healthy donors. Overall study: It was reported in a later analysis that the approximately 120 validation repertoires used the same platform as the roughly 670 first-cohort repertoires. Study-wide results and limits: A later analysis found first-cohort TCR clusters tended to co-occur in the approximately 110 validation repertoires.

In the case of this clone: Its antigen is not known.

The CDR3 extends over 13 amino acids. V shed 8 bases and J shed 7 bases, with 17 bases lying between them. Germline assignment: CDR1 SNHLY and CDR2 FYNNEI. The method was immunoSEQ multiplex PCR; TCRdb's version includes in-frame clones alone and lacks a portion of them. The table records about 140,000 clones, about nine tenths of them present only once. This TCR came from a man younger than 30 in good health and CMV-seronegative. Sequencing used PBMCs. V and J are TRBV2 and TRBJ1-2; D may be TRBD1 (5 bases). The CDR3 sequence is CASELRQGGGYTF. The CDR3 region has the DNA TGTGCCAGCGAATTGAGGCAGGGCGGTGGCTACACCTTC.